This TCR beta chain was recovered during a study of blood T cell repertoires in COVID-19. Study information: Acute-phase and convalescent COVID-19 samples originated in the United States, Italy and Spain. The cDNA or gDNA used as material had been derived from T cells, B-cell-depleted T cells, or PBMCs.

Per the authors' pipeline: Amplifying reference gene primers gave estimates of nucleated cell counts. TCRdb's copy holds only in-frame clones and misses some; the assay was immunoSEQ multiplex PCR. That table is the source of V, J and clone size, and D and trimming were worked out from the DNA. The repertoire includes 180,000 or so clones, 80% to 90% of them detected once, and around 8.2% sits in the top ten. Germline CDR1 SEHNR, CDR2 FQNEAQ (reference sequence). The V end was cut by 1 base, the J end by 10 bases, with 16 bases between. The CDR3 spans 14 residues. This chain joins TRBV7-9 and TRBJ1-1, with D possibly being TRBD1 (6 bases). Sequences were obtained from peripheral blood. This TCR was sampled from a man in his sixties with acute or convalescent COVID-19. The CDR3 DNA reads as TGTGCCAGCAGCTTAGGCCAGGGGTTTATTGGAGCTTTCTTT. This translates into CASSLGQGFIGAFF. The whole variable domain, remainder taken from reference TRBV7-9 and TRBJ1-1, is DTGVSQNPRHKITKRGQNVTFRCDPISEHNRLYWYRQTLGQGPEFLTYFQNEAQLEKSRLLSDRFSAERPKGSFSTLEIQRTEQGDSAMYLCASSLGQGFIGAFFGQGTRLTVV.